This T cell receptor beta chain comes out of a study of T cell responses to AZD1222 COVID-19 vaccine. Broader study findings: Seropositive AZD1222 recipients at baseline numbered only five or six. In a largely white British group with more females than males, clonal diversity was possibly underestimated.

Using immunoSEQ multiplex PCR, the repertoire was profiled, and TCRdb retains in-frame clones only, with some absent. The repertoire holds 100,000 to 150,000 clones, roughly nine tenths seen once, with roughly 3.9% in the top ten. With regard to this clone: Its target is not known.

CDR1 MGHRA and CDR2 YSYEKL come from the germline V gene. This CDR3 is built from 17 residues. Trimming took 1 base from V and 7 from J, leaving 20 bases between them. This sequence joins TRBV4-1 and TRBJ1-5; D is perhaps TRBD1 (5 bases). Source: peripheral blood, taken on day 0 of AZD1222 vaccination. The sequence derives from an adult in good health. In DNA, the CDR3 is TGCGCCAGCAGCCAAGTAGCGAGGGGCCCGCTGTACCAGCCCCAGCATTTT. Protein product: CASSQVARGPLYQPQHF.